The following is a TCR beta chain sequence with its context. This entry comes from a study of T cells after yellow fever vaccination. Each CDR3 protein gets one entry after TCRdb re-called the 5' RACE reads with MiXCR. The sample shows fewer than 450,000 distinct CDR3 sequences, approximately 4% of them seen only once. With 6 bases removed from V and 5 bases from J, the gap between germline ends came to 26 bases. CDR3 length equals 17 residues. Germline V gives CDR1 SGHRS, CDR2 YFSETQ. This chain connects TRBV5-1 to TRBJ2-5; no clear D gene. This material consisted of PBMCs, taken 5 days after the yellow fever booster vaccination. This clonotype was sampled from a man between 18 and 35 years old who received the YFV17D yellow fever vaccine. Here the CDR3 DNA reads TGCGCCAGCACCCCTATCCGGGTAGGAAATCAAGGGGAGACCCAGTACTTC. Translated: CASTPIRVGNQGETQYF.